The clone carrying this TCR beta chain has ten or more counts. Its antigen is currently unknown. The entry originates in a study of regulatory T cells in long-lasting Graves disease. Study-wide results and limits: There was favoring of TRBV28, TRBJ1-2 and TRBJ2-5 in persistent disease.

Time point described: newly diagnosed GD, antithyroid drugs for less than 3 months. The TCR library was prepared using RNA isolated from PBMCs. Trimming shortened V by 3 bases and J by 6 bases, and 9 bases separated the two germline ends. This CDR3 contains 13 residues. With iRepertoire HTBI primers and Arm-PCR of CDR3 regions, TCR beta libraries were built. TCRdb recomputed calls from the multiplex PCR reads with MiXCR, one row per CDR3 protein. The data show approximately 360,000 distinct CDR3 sequences, approximately 12% seen once. The same data also went into a second study, on T cells in Graves' hyperthyroidism and ophthalmopathy. That report notes: With a duration under 2 months, the hyperthyroidism was newly diagnosed in patients aged 18 to 65. Criteria for exclusion of patients were uncontrolled infection, other autoimmune disease, pregnancy or lactation.

The sample here was peripheral blood mononuclear cells (PBMCs), taken at new diagnosis, from a patient treated with antithyroid drugs. The chain employs TRBV12-3 or TRBV12-4 and TRBJ2-1; D tentatively fits TRBD1 or TRBD2 (5 bases each). This receptor was taken from a woman aged 18-29 years with Graves disease. Here the CDR3 DNA reads TGTGCCAGCAGTTTCGAGGGGCGCAATGAGCAGTTCTTC. It is translated as CASSFEGRNEQFF.